This T cell receptor beta chain was observed in a study of T cells after yellow fever vaccination. TCRdb recomputed calls from the 5' RACE reads with MiXCR, one row per CDR3 protein. Here the sample spans 300,000 or so distinct CDR3 sequences, approximately 13% being singletons. The material was CD4+ T cells sorted from PBMCs, obtained 45 days after the yellow fever booster vaccination. This TCR was sampled from a man between 25 and 39 years old who received the YFV17D yellow fever vaccine.

CDR3 sequence (DNA): TGTGCCAGCAGTTACTTCGGTCGGGAGCAGTACAATGAGCAGTTCTTC. It yields the protein CASSYFGREQYNEQFF. The chain has TRBV6-5 and TRBJ2-1; a possible D gene is TRBD2 (6 bases). This CDR3 has 16 amino acids. The germline V gene has CDR1 MNHEY and CDR2 SVGAGI. V lost 1 base and J lost 4, with 14 bases in between.